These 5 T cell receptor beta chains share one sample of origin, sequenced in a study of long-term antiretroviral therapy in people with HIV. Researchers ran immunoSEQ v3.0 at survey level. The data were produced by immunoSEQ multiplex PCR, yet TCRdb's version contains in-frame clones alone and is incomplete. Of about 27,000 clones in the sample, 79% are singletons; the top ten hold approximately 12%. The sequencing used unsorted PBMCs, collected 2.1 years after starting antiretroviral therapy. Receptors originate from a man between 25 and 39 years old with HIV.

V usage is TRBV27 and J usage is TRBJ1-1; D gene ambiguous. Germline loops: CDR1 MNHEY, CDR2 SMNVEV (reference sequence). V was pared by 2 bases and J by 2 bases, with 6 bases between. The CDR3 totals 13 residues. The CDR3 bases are TGTGCCAGCAGTTTAGGATTTAACACTGAAGCTTTCTTT. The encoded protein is CASSLGFNTEAFF.

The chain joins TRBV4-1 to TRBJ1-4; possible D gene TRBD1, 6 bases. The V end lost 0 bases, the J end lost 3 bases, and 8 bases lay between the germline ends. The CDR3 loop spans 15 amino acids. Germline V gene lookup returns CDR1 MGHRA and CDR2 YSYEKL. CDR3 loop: CASSQEDRANEKLFF. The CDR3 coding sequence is TGCGCCAGCAGCCAAGAGGACAGAGCTAATGAAAAACTGTTTTTT.

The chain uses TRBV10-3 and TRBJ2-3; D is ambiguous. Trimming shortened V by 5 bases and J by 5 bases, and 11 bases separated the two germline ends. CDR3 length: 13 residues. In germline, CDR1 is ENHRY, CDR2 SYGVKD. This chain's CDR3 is CAISNPLIDTQYF. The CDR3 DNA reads TGTGCCATCAGTAATCCTTTAATAGATACGCAGTATTTT.

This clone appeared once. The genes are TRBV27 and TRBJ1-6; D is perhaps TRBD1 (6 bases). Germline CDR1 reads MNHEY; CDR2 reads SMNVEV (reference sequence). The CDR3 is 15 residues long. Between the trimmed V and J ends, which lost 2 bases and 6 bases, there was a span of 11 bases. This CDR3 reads CASSLPGARNSPLHF. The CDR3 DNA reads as TGTGCCAGCAGTTTACCGGGGGCGCGTAATTCACCCCTCCACTTT.

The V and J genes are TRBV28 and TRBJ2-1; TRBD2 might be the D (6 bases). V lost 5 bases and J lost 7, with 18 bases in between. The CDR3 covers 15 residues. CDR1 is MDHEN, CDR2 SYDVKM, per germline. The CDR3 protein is CASSPPGTVRNEQFF. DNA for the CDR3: TGTGCCAGCAGTCCCCCCGGGACTGTTAGGAATGAGCAGTTCTTC.